The present T cell receptor beta chain was sequenced within a study of T cells in Graves' hyperthyroidism and ophthalmopathy (dated by TCRdb to the late 2010s). At the level of the whole study: Peripheral blood samples were taken at the time of initial diagnosis, prior to any treatment. To identify TCR V-J signatures that set the groups apart, the researchers used a discovery cohort of more than 95 patients, made up of 40 to 45 with Graves' ophthalmopathy and 55 to 65 with stable Graves' hyperthyroidism. Prospective prediction of ophthalmopathy was tested in an independent validation cohort of fewer than 20 hyperthyroidism patients and some 17 patients who later progressed to ophthalmopathy. The approximately 98 discovery patients were randomly divided into training and test sets at a 7:3 ratio. Thyroid tissue and blood T-cell repertoires from about six Graves' hyperthyroidism patients were also compared in the study. After blood sampling, hyperthyroidism patients were treated with methimazole at a starting dose of 30 mg daily, and ophthalmopathy patients were treated with high-dose intravenous methylprednisolone. TCR Vbeta CDR3 sequencing of some 140 peripheral blood samples (roughly 41 ophthalmopathy, about 75 hyperthyroidism and 17 progressor patients) is reported in the paper. The research as a whole found: Sample size was not statistically predetermined, and investigators were not blinded to group allocation. Ophthalmopathy was separated from stable hyperthyroidism by a 13 V-J signature model, with 87.88% sensitivity and 81% to 82% specificity obtained in cross-validation and 80%/75% obtained in testing. In validation, the model predicted progression to ophthalmopathy with around 71% sensitivity and over 72% specificity, a median of about 6 months before onset. Most expanded thyroid clonotypes (frequency above 0.001) were also detected in blood, suggesting blood repertoires may reflect thyroid immune responses.

There are 15 amino acids in the CDR3, from cysteine to phenylalanine inclusive. The sequence is cut down to CDR3 DNA, 45 bases in frame from base 1. The trim is 5 bases for V and 2 bases for J, with a gap of 15 bases between the germline ends. From the germline V gene, CDR1 is SGHDN and CDR2 is FVKESK. The TCR beta CDR3 regions were amplified from the RNA transcripts. A first-round RT-PCR of the TCR CDR3 used the HTBI primer set with the Qiagen OneStep RT-PCR kit. The libraries were constructed in a second round of multiplex PCR and then size-selected and purified. The libraries were sequenced on an Illumina HiSeq2000 using paired-end 100 bp reads. The published analysis was carried out like this. SOAPnuke was used to process the raw data, throwing out any read that contained adapters or uncalled bases, had a mean Phred below 15, or lacked an exact constant-primer or identifier match. High-quality paired reads were merged using COPE v1.2.5, and each unique nucleotide sequence was defined as a clonotype. Clonotypes were aligned to IMGT TRBV, TRBD and TRBJ reference segments using MiTCR v1.1. The analysis included only V-J combinations with a frequency above 0.0001, which together covered around 99% of the repertoires. The TCS score was defined as the ratio of F50 (clonal expansion) to E x V (chaos), calculated using BLOSUM62-based TCRdist between CDR3 peptides within each V-J. Welch's t-statistics and random forest reduced 514 V-J features to about 12, which were used in a naive Bayes classifier (R e1071). The public reads were reanalyzed by TCRdb: fastp trimming at Q25, MiXCR alignment, in-frame beta chains only. Each CDR3 protein gets just one entry, which takes the most common genes and DNA from the rows behind it. The V and J calls follow TCRdb's processing rather than the paper's. Present in this sample are a few hundred thousand distinct CDR3 sequences, about 15% of which were seen just once. The top ten hold less than 9.5% of the sample.

Stable Graves' hyperthyroidism was defined as the absence of progression to ophthalmopathy over 18 months of follow-up. Hyperthyroidism patients were newly diagnosed, had a disease duration of under 2 months, and were aged 18 to 65 years. Any patient with an uncontrolled infection, another autoimmune disease, pregnancy or lactation was excluded. Diagnoses relied on clinical symptoms, serum thyroxine and TRAb, thyroid ultrasound and orbital computed tomography. PBMCs were isolated from approximately 10 ml of fresh peripheral blood by Ficoll-Paque density gradient centrifugation. Total RNA was extracted using Trizol reagent, and RNA quality was assessed on an Agilent 2100 Bioanalyzer. This clonotype was detected a few times. The antigen it recognizes is unknown. One base away there is no much larger clone; base qualities are not given.

The sequenced sample was blood. The sequence was obtained from a woman in her thirties with Graves' hyperthyroidism. Recombination joined TRBV14 with TRBJ1-1; the D gene assignment is ambiguous. The CDR3 region has the sequence CASSERAPRNTEAFF. The DNA sequence is given as TGTGCCAGCAGCGAAAGGGCCCCCAGAAACACTGAAGCTTTCTTT.